Described below is a single T cell receptor (beta chain) sequence and its context. The antigen remains unidentified. The data originate from a study of OX40 agonist ivuxolimab in advanced cancers. Clones were read by immunoSEQ multiplex PCR, and TCRdb kept only the in-frame ones, dropping some. The data show fewer than 95,000 clones, roughly nine tenths seen once. In germline, CDR1 is ENHRY, CDR2 SYGVKD. This CDR3 spans 12 amino acids. With 4 bases removed from V and 4 bases from J, the gap between germline ends came to 6 bases. Study-level findings and limits: Expanded clones tended on average to be more numerous among CD8+ T cells than CD4+.

The chain joins TRBV10-3 to TRBJ2-3; D ambiguous. This clonotype was sampled from an adult with an advanced solid tumor such as melanoma, head and neck, liver or kidney cancer. Source: CD4+ or CD8+ T cells sorted from blood, taken in a trial of the OX40 agonist ivuxolimab. As DNA, the CDR3 is TGTGCCATCAGTGGTCAGGCAGATACGCAGTATTTT. The encoded protein is CAISGQADTQYF.